This T cell receptor (beta chain) was sequenced for a study of T-cell reconstitution after alpha-beta-depleted transplantation in children. The study, taken as a whole, reports: A year had passed since transplant, and T-cell counts and diversity by then came mostly from newly produced T cells. Reportedly, alpha-beta T cells present about two months post-transplant originated from several hundred expanded clones of graft origin. Recipient T cells and thymic progenitors that survived gave rise to the high TCRbeta diversity observed at day 60 in some patients.

With respect to this clonotype: Its target is unknown.

Unique molecular identifiers tagged the TCRbeta library. TCRdb recomputed calls from the PCR reads with MiXCR, one row per CDR3 protein. The repertoire holds about 250,000 distinct CDR3 sequences, with 20% to 30% as singletons. This sample comprised PBMCs, mostly from graft donor cells, obtained 360 days after TCRalphabeta/CD19-depleted stem cell transplant. This sequence originates from a female patient aged 2-9 years who had a stem cell transplant for congenital amegakaryocytic thrombocytopenia, so the T cells may come from the graft donor.

CDR3 sequence: CASSRGGRGTEAFF. CDR3 nucleotides: TGTGCCAGCAGTCGAGGGGGCAGGGGCACTGAAGCTTTCTTT. The gene calls are TRBV3-1 and TRBJ1-1, with TRBD1 identical over 7 bases. The V and J ends lost 6 bases and 4 bases, in that order; junction bases with no gene match: 8. Germline lookup yields CDR1 LGHDT and CDR2 YNNKEL (reference sequence). This CDR3 has 14 residues. Looking up the rest from reference TRBV3-1 and TRBJ1-1 gives the full variable domain: DTAVSQTPKYLVTQMGNDKSIKCEQNLGHDTMYWYKQDSKKFLKIMFSYNNKELIINETVPNRFSPKSPDKAHLNLHINSLELGDSAVYFCASSRGGRGTEAFFGQGTRLTVV.